The clone carrying this T cell receptor beta chain was counted many times. The data were taken from a study of T cell repertoires in cytomegalovirus infection. TCRdb re-called the reads with MiXCR, one entry per CDR3 protein. Of about 360,000 distinct CDR3 sequences listed, around 18% are singletons. The V and J ends lost 5 bases and 5 bases respectively, with 21 bases between them. The CDR3 runs to 15 residues. Germline V gives CDR1 DFQATT, CDR2 SNEGSKA (reference sequence). This receptor was obtained from a human donor in good health (CMV status not recorded). Some clones in this sample may be carry-over from other donors' samples. The chain uses TRBV20-1 and TRBJ2-5, with D maybe TRBD2 (6 bases). The sample consisted of PBMCs. CDR3 DNA sequence: TGCAGTGCTCTCTATAGGGACCGACGGGAGGAGACCCAGTACTTC. Protein sequence: CSALYRDRREETQYF.